This passage covers 22 T cell receptor beta chains from one sample sequenced in a study of T cell responses to AZD1222 COVID-19 vaccine. The table came from immunoSEQ multiplex PCR; TCRdb's copy has only in-frame clones and leaves some out. In the table there are about 120,000 clones, around 87% of which are singletons. Sample: peripheral blood, taken 28 days after the second AZD1222 dose. These receptors originate from an adult who received the AZD1222 COVID-19 vaccine.

This sequence joins TRBV12-3 or TRBV12-4 and TRBJ2-3; no firm D call. CDR3 length: 12 amino acids. The V end was cut by 5 bases, the J end by 4 bases, with 7 bases between. The CDR3 region has the DNA TGTGCCAGCAGTCCGACTGCAGATACGCAGTATTTT. Amino acids: CASSPTADTQYF.

The chain joins TRBV18 to TRBJ1-6; D gene unclear. Trimming pared 4 bases from V and 7 bases from J, leaving 14 bases between. This CDR3 spans 15 amino acids. The V gene's germline CDR1 is KGHSH and CDR2 LQKENI. For the CDR3, the DNA is TGTGCCAGCTCACACAGTTTACCCTTAAATTCACCCCTCCACTTT. This gives the protein CASSHSLPLNSPLHF.

The rearrangement links TRBV20-1 to TRBJ1-1; no reliable D call. The CDR3 length is 11 residues. Germline V lookup: CDR1 DFQATT, CDR2 SNEGSKA (reference sequence). V gave up 5 bases and J gave up 3 bases, with 7 bases separating them. DNA of the CDR3: TGCAGTGCTTGGAGGGACACTGAAGCTTTCTTT. This gives the protein CSAWRDTEAFF.

This chain joins TRBV19 and TRBJ1-2; 8 bases are a match to TRBD1. Germline CDR1 is LNHDA and CDR2 is SQIVND (reference sequence). With V trimmed by 4 bases and J by 7 bases, 8 bases remained unmatched. CDR3 length: 14 residues. The CDR3 here is CASSRETGEFGYTF. The CDR3 nucleotides are TGTGCCAGTAGTAGAGAGACAGGGGAATTTGGCTACACCTTC.

With respect to this clone: Sequence at one end of the junction differs from germline and may be a read error. The V call is TRBV19, the J call TRBJ1-1, with unresolved D. CDR1 is LNHDA and CDR2 is SQIVND in the germline V gene (reference sequence). This CDR3 spans 12 amino acids. DNA of the CDR3: TGTGCCAGTAGTCCCGGAAAGGGTGAAGTTTTCTTT. Its protein product is CASSPGKGEVFF. The entire variable domain, with the rest obtained from reference TRBV19 and TRBJ1-1, is as follows: DGGITQSPKYLFRKEGQNVTLSCEQNLNHDAMYWYRQDPGQGLRLIYYSQIVNDFQKGDIAEGYSVSREKKESFPLTVTSAQKNPTAFYLCASSPGKGEVFFGQGTRLTVV.

V usage is TRBV5-1 and J usage is TRBJ1-2, with D possibly being TRBD1 (5 bases). The CDR3 covers 15 residues. Trimming removed 0 bases at V and 8 bases at J, with 17 bases between. From germline, CDR1 is SGHRS and CDR2 YFSETQ. In nucleotides, the CDR3 is TGCGCCAGCAGCTTGGAAGTCGCCACTCCAGGGGGCTACACCTTC. As protein: CASSLEVATPGGYTF.

The chain has TRBV7-9 and TRBJ1-1; D ambiguous. V was pared by 7 bases and J by 2 bases, with 17 bases between. The CDR3 extends over 15 amino acids. From germline, CDR1 is SEHNR and CDR2 FQNEAQ (reference sequence). The DNA for the CDR3 is TGTGCCAGCACACCGGAGGGTCGGAGAAACACTGAAGCTTTCTTT. This gives the protein CASTPEGRRNTEAFF.

This clone came up once. The chain is built from TRBV6-6 and TRBJ2-6, with D tentatively TRBD1 (6 bases). V lost 5 bases and J lost 3, with 11 bases in between. The CDR3 totals 15 residues. The germline CDR1 and CDR2 sequences are MNHNY and SVGAGI (reference sequence). In nucleotides, the CDR3 is TGTGCCAGCAGTCCACAGGGAGTTGGGGCCAACGTCCTGACTTTC. Its translation is CASSPQGVGANVLTF.

DNA of the CDR3: TGTGCCAGCAGTTTGACGTCCAGGGCCCAGCATTTT. Encoded protein: CASSLTSRAQHF. V is TRBV28 and J is TRBJ1-5, with D possibly TRBD1 on 5 matching bases. Trimming removed 3 bases at V and 11 bases at J, with 11 bases between. CDR1 and CDR2 from the germline V gene are MDHEN and SYDVKM. This CDR3 is 12 amino acids long.

The chain joins TRBV29-1 to TRBJ1-1; the D gene is possibly TRBD1 (6 bases). Trimming shortened V by 7 bases and J by 0 bases, and 12 bases separated the two germline ends. This CDR3 comprises 13 residues. Germline V gene sequence: CDR1 SQVTM, CDR2 ANQGSEA. The CDR3 spells CSGGTGMNTEAFF. CDR3 DNA sequence: TGCAGCGGGGGTACAGGGATGAACACTGAAGCTTTCTTT.

This chain links TRBV24-1 with TRBJ1-4; D is unclear. Germline values: CDR1 KGHDR, CDR2 SFDVKD. The CDR3 loop spans 13 amino acids. Trimming took off 3 bases at V and 8 bases at J, with 9 bases between the two ends. This chain's CDR3 is CATSDHRREKLFF. CDR3 coding DNA: TGTGCCACCAGTGATCACAGACGCGAAAAACTGTTTTTT.

The V gene is TRBV19, the J gene TRBJ2-3; 10 bases agree with TRBD2. V shed 6 bases and J 0 bases; nucleotides not matched to a gene: 9. CDR1 and CDR2 from the germline V gene are LNHDA and SQIVND (reference sequence). The CDR3 spans 17 residues. CDR3 region: CASSKPGLAKSTDTQYF. Written as DNA, the CDR3 is TGTGCCAGTAGCAAACCGGGACTAGCGAAAAGCACAGATACGCAGTATTTT.

This chain uses TRBV12-5 with TRBJ1-2, with TRBD1 identical over 7 bases. Germline V gene lookup returns CDR1 LGHNT and CDR2 FRNRAP. After removal of 1 base from V and 7 bases from J, the junction contained 6 bases not matched to a gene. The CDR3 contains 14 residues. CDR3 in amino acids: CASGLGDSWSGYTF. DNA for the CDR3: TGTGCTAGTGGTTTGGGGGACAGTTGGTCTGGCTACACCTTC. Full variable domain (outside the CDR3, taken from reference TRBV12-5 and TRBJ1-2): DARVTQTPRHKVTEMGQEVTMRCQPILGHNTVFWYRQTMMQGLELLAYFRNRAPLDDSGMPKDRFSAEMPDATLATLKIQPSEPRDSAVYFCASGLGDSWSGYTFGSGTRLTVV.

V and J are TRBV19 and TRBJ1-2, with 10 bases matching TRBD1. The V and J ends lost 6 bases and 4 bases, in that order; junction bases with no gene match: 11. The CDR3 covers 16 residues. Germline assignment: CDR1 LNHDA and CDR2 SQIVND (reference sequence). The CDR3 protein is CASSGQGGPFGYGYTF. The CDR3 nucleotides are TGTGCCAGTAGCGGACAGGGGGGACCGTTTGGCTATGGCTACACCTTC.

This clone was found a few times. The J gene is TRBJ1-1, the V gene TRBV7-2; no clear D. Germline V gives CDR1 SGHTA, CDR2 FQGNSA. V lost 4 bases, J lost 0 bases, and 15 bases lay in between. The CDR3 is 16 amino acids. The CDR3 DNA reads TGTGCCAGCAGCTCCCTAATCGACCTCATGAACACTGAAGCTTTCTTT. Its translation: CASSSLIDLMNTEAFF.

The chain couples TRBV18 to TRBJ2-5; maybe TRBD2 (6 bases). The CDR3 length is 14 residues. Per the germline V gene, CDR1 is KGHSH and CDR2 is LQKENI. Trimming removed 3 bases at V and 2 bases at J, with 10 bases between. CDR3 in amino acids: CASSPRGRQETQYF. CDR3 bases: TGTGCCAGCTCACCTCGGGGGAGGCAAGAGACCCAGTACTTC. Full variable domain (outside the CDR3, taken from reference TRBV18 and TRBJ2-5): NAGVMQNPRHLVRRRGQEARLRCSPMKGHSHVYWYRQLPEEGLKFMVYLQKENIIDESGMPKERFSAEFPKEGPSILRIQQVVRGDSAAYFCASSPRGRQETQYFGPGTRLLVL.

This clone was seen a single time. The rearrangement joins TRBV7-9 to TRBJ1-1; no firm D call. V was pared by 3 bases and J by 3 bases, with 8 bases between. This CDR3 has 13 amino acids. Germline CDR1 reads SEHNR; CDR2 reads FQNEAQ (reference sequence). The CDR3 DNA reads as TGTGCCAGCAGCTTCTCCTTGGACACTGAAGCTTTCTTT. It yields the protein CASSFSLDTEAFF.

In this sample, this clone turned up once. The chain's CDR3 is CAWSAGNQPQHF. The DNA for the CDR3 is TGTGCCTGGAGTGCCGGGAATCAGCCCCAGCATTTT. The V and J genes are TRBV30 and TRBJ1-5; D is unresolved. Germline lookup yields CDR1 GTSNPN and CDR2 SVGIG (reference sequence). Trimming pared 1 base from V and 4 bases from J, leaving 5 bases between. This CDR3 comprises 12 residues.

The chain links TRBV7-9 to TRBJ1-2, with TRBD1 as a possible D gene (5 bases). This CDR3 has 15 amino acids. Germline assignment: CDR1 SEHNR and CDR2 FQNEAQ (reference sequence). Trimming removed 2 bases at V and 7 bases at J, with 17 bases between. CDR3 nucleotides: TGTGCCAGCAGCTTATTCGGCCAGGGCCTAGTTGGCTACACCTTC. This gives the protein CASSLFGQGLVGYTF.

The rearrangement links TRBV7-2 to TRBJ1-3; D is uncertain. V was clipped by 5 bases and J by 0 bases, with 8 bases between them. CDR3 size: 14 residues. CDR1 is SGHTA, CDR2 FQGNSA, per germline. The CDR3 nucleotides read TGTGCCAGCAGCCCGCGGCCCTCTGGAAACACCATATATTTT. It encodes CASSPRPSGNTIYF.

The V and J genes are TRBV4-1 and TRBJ2-3; D gene unclear. The CDR3 extends over 15 amino acids. Germline V gives CDR1 MGHRA, CDR2 YSYEKL. V lost 1 base, J lost 0 bases, and 8 bases lay in between. The DNA for the CDR3 is TGCGCCAGCAGCCAAGTAGGCGCTAGCACAGATACGCAGTATTTT. Amino acids: CASSQVGASTDTQYF.

The chain employs TRBV2 and TRBJ2-5; 7 bases agree with TRBD1. The junction had 8 bases not matched to a gene; V was cut back by 7 bases and J by 3 bases. Germline-derived CDR1 and CDR2 are SNHLY and FYNNEI. This CDR3 contains 14 residues. This CDR3 reads CASNLQGIEETQYF. The DNA of the CDR3 is TGTGCCAGCAACCTACAGGGGATAGAAGAGACCCAGTACTTC.